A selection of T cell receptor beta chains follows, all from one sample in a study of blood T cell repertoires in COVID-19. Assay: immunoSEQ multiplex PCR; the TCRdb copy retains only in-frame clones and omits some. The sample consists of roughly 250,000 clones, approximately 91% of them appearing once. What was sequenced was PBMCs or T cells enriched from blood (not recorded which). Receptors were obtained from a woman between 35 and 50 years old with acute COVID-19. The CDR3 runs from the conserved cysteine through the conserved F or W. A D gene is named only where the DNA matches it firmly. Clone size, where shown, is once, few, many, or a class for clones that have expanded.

CASSSQGNNEQFF | TGTGCCAGCAGTTCACAGGGGAACAATGAGCAGTTCTTC | TRBJ2-1 | TRBD1 | TRBV6-5 | NA
CASSAEQVNEKLFF | TGTGCCAGCAGCGCAGAACAGGTTAATGAAAAACTGTTTTTT | TRBJ1-4 | NA | TRBV2 | once
CASSHVGTGGTEAFF | TGTGCCAGCAGCCATGTAGGTACAGGGGGCACTGAAGCTTTCTTT | TRBJ1-1 | TRBD1 | TRBV14 | NA
CASRLSGTNNYGYTF | TGTGCCAGCAGGCTATCCGGGACAAACAACTATGGCTACACCTTC | TRBJ1-2 | NA | TRBV3-1/TRBV3-2 | NA
CASSLDRGSTEAFF | TGTGCCAGCAGTTTGGACAGGGGGAGCACTGAAGCTTTCTTT | TRBJ1-1 | TRBD1 | TRBV2 | NA
CAWRVAGAHEQYF | TGTGCCTGGAGGGTAGCGGGAGCCCACGAGCAGTACTTC | TRBJ2-7 | TRBD2 | TRBV30 | few
CASSHRQGARYGYTF | TGTGCCAGCAGCCATAGACAGGGGGCGAGGTATGGCTACACCTTC | TRBJ1-2 | TRBD1 | TRBV3-1/TRBV3-2 | NA
CAWSAGWDEQFF | TGTGCCTGGAGTGCCGGGTGGGATGAGCAGTTCTTC | TRBJ2-1 | NA | TRBV30 | NA
CASSYRGQFPIGELFF | TGTGCCAGCAGTTACAGAGGACAGTTCCCAATCGGGGAGCTGTTTTTT | TRBJ2-2 | NA | TRBV6-5 | NA
CASSDATGSTDTQYF | TGTGCCAGCAGCGACGCCACGGGTAGCACAGATACGCAGTATTTT | TRBJ2-3 | NA | TRBV2 | NA
CASSYSPSGYNEQFF | TGTGCCAGCAGTTACTCGCCTAGCGGCTACAATGAGCAGTTCTTC | TRBJ2-1 | TRBD2 | TRBV6-2/TRBV6-3 | NA
CASSQDMRNEQFF | TGCGCCAGCAGCCAAGACATGCGGAATGAGCAGTTCTTC | TRBJ2-1 | NA | TRBV4-1 | NA
CASSFQGISYEQYF | TGTGCCAGCAGTTTTCAGGGTATCTCCTACGAGCAGTACTTC | TRBJ2-7 | NA | TRBV27 | NA
CASSLASGDGRGNSPLHF | TGTGCCAGCAGCTTAGCATCGGGGGACGGACGGGGTAATTCACCCCTCCACTTT | TRBJ1-6 | NA | TRBV11-2 | NA
CASSLSGQGFYEQYF | TGCGCCAGCAGCTTATCCGGACAGGGTTTCTACGAGCAGTACTTC | TRBJ2-7 | TRBD1 | TRBV5-1 | NA
CASSLKVEVCAKNIQYF | TGCGCCAGCAGCTTGAAGGTCGAGGTCTGTGCCAAAAACATTCAGTACTTC | TRBJ2-4 | NA | TRBV5-1 | NA
CASSLDIGTAVGYGYTF | TGTGCCAGCAGTTTAGACATCGGGACAGCCGTTGGCTATGGCTACACCTTC | TRBJ1-2 | TRBD1 | TRBV28 | NA
CASSQVQGQDEQYF | TGTGCCAGCAGCCAAGTCCAGGGGCAGGACGAGCAGTACTTC | TRBJ2-7 | NA | TRBV14 | once
CASRLGQGAGETQYF | TGTGCCAGCAGATTAGGACAGGGGGCTGGGGAGACCCAGTACTTC | TRBJ2-5 | TRBD1 | TRBV28 | NA
CSARDREGYGYTF | TGCAGCGCCCGGGACAGGGAAGGCTATGGCTACACCTTC | TRBJ1-2 | TRBD1 | TRBV29-1 | NA
CASSRTGVYGYTF | TGTGCCAGCAGCCGGACAGGGGTTTATGGCTACACCTTC | TRBJ1-2 | TRBD1 | TRBV12-3/TRBV12-4 | NA
CASSFADLLYGYTF | TGTGCCAGCAGCTTCGCAGATCTCCTTTATGGCTACACCTTC | TRBJ1-2 | NA | TRBV5-6 | once
CSGRAGQVGEQFF | TGCAGCGGGAGGGCGGGGCAGGTGGGTGAGCAGTTCTTC | TRBJ2-1 | NA | TRBV29-1 | few
CASTPSGGSYEQYF | TGTGCCAGCACCCCTTCAGGGGGCTCCTACGAGCAGTACTTC | TRBJ2-7 | TRBD1 | TRBV28 | once
CASSLVGTSVYNEQFF | TGTGCCAGCAGCTTAGTTGGGACTAGCGTCTACAATGAGCAGTTCTTC | TRBJ2-1 | TRBD2 | TRBV7-2 | NA
CASSFPDRASYEQYF | TGTGCCAGCAGCTTCCCCGACAGGGCGTCCTACGAGCAGTACTTC | TRBJ2-7 | TRBD1 | TRBV5-5 | NA
CAWSKIGRGERSYEQYF | TGTGCCTGGAGTAAAATCGGGAGAGGGGAAAGGTCCTACGAGCAGTACTTC | TRBJ2-7 | NA | TRBV30 | NA
CASSLGGSGGYEQYF | TGTGCCAGCAGCTTAGGCGGTAGCGGGGGCTACGAGCAGTACTTC | TRBJ2-7 | TRBD2 | TRBV7-2 | NA
CASSATGFQETQYF | TGTGCCAGCAGCGCAACAGGGTTCCAAGAGACCCAGTACTTC | TRBJ2-5 | NA | TRBV7-2 | NA
CASSNSNGNQPQHF | TGTGCCAGCAGCAATAGCAATGGCAATCAGCCCCAGCATTTT | TRBJ1-5 | NA | TRBV6-5 | NA
CASSLLGNTIYF | TGTGCCAGCAGCTTACTGGGAAACACCATATATTTT | TRBJ1-3 | NA | TRBV13 | NA
CASSVGLPETQYF | TGTGCCAGCAGCGTAGGACTTCCCGAGACCCAGTACTTC | TRBJ2-5 | NA | TRBV9 | NA
CASSEGQGHTDTQYF | TGCGCCAGCAGCGAGGGACAGGGACACACAGATACGCAGTATTTT | TRBJ2-3 | TRBD1 | TRBV5-1 | NA
CASSQPWGLADHNEQFF | TGCGCCAGCAGCCAACCCTGGGGACTAGCGGACCACAATGAGCAGTTCTTC | TRBJ2-1 | TRBD2 | TRBV4-1 | NA
CASSSTSGADTQYF | TGTGCCAGCAGTTCCACGAGCGGCGCAGATACGCAGTATTTT | TRBJ2-3 | NA | TRBV6-5 | NA
CASSLRGGSEAFF | TGTGCCAGCAGTTTACGGGGAGGATCTGAAGCTTTCTTT | TRBJ1-1 | NA | TRBV28 | NA
CASSLYSYGYTF | TGTGCCAGCAGCTTATACAGCTATGGCTACACCTTC | TRBJ1-2 | NA | TRBV7-2 | NA
CASSQDSGVGAAYQETQYF | TGCGCCAGCAGCCAAGATTCGGGAGTAGGGGCGGCGTACCAAGAGACCCAGTACTTC | TRBJ2-5 | NA | TRBV4-3 | NA
CASRTPGQGLNTEAFF | TGTGCCAGCAGGACTCCGGGACAGGGCCTAAACACTGAAGCTTTCTTT | TRBJ1-1 | TRBD1 | TRBV27 | once
CASSQPSQQRKPTNYGYTF | TGCGCCAGCAGTCAGCCCTCACAGCAGAGAAAACCCACTAACTATGGCTACACCTTC | TRBJ1-2 | NA | TRBV23-1 | NA
CASSQGQGTTEAFF | TGCGCCAGCAGCCAAGGACAGGGGACCACTGAAGCTTTCTTT | TRBJ1-1 | TRBD1 | TRBV4-3 | NA
CASSLLAQVDYEQYF | TGTGCCAGCAGCTTACTGGCACAGGTCGACTACGAGCAGTACTTC | TRBJ2-7 | NA | TRBV11-2 | NA
CASSLEAGGGETQYF | TGCGCCAGCAGCCTCGAAGCGGGCGGGGGAGAGACCCAGTACTTC | TRBJ2-5 | TRBD2 | TRBV4-1 | NA
CATSRDRSSGNTIYF | TGTGCCACCAGCAGGGACAGGAGTTCTGGAAACACCATATATTTT | TRBJ1-3 | TRBD1 | TRBV15 | NA
CASSHLGRNTIYF | TGTGCCAGCAGCCATCTGGGCCGGAACACCATATATTTT | TRBJ1-3 | NA | TRBV3-1/TRBV3-2 | NA
CAWNRGLPEAFF | TGTGCCTGGAACAGGGGGCTCCCTGAAGCTTTCTTT | TRBJ1-1 | TRBD1 | TRBV30 | NA
CASSRFSGGSTDTQYF | TGTGCCAGCAGCCGTTTTAGCGGGGGAAGCACAGATACGCAGTATTTT | TRBJ2-3 | TRBD2 | TRBV7-2 | NA
CASSPGDSRYGYTF | TGTGCCAGCAGCCCCGGGGACAGCCGCTATGGCTACACCTTC | TRBJ1-2 | TRBD1 | TRBV7-9 | few
CASSLGGGDDYGYTF | TGTGCCAGCAGCTTAGGAGGAGGAGACGACTATGGCTACACCTTC | TRBJ1-2 | NA | TRBV7-8 | NA
CASSETGDRGRLGHTDTQYF | TGTGCCAGCAGCGAGACGGGGGACAGGGGGCGGTTGGGCCACACAGATACGCAGTATTTT | TRBJ2-3 | TRBD1 | TRBV9 | NA
CASSFAGGYGYTF | TGTGCCAGCAGCTTCGCAGGGGGCTATGGCTACACCTTC | TRBJ1-2 | TRBD1 | TRBV11-2 | NA